This TCR beta chain comes out of a study of response to subunit inactivated influenza vaccine. The CDR3 sequence is 16 residues long. Germline loops: CDR1 MNHNS, CDR2 SASEGT. V lost 5 bases and J lost 4; bases outside the gene matches: 8. TCRdb analysed the RT-PCR reads with MiXCR anew, one entry per CDR3 protein. The profile shows 500,000 to 700,000 distinct CDR3 sequences, less than 25% of them singletons. These data were also filed under a second study, of T cells expressing NK-cell markers. From that paper: TCR beta cDNA was made by 5'RACE template switching with UMIs.

This clonotype originated in a middle-aged man who received an inactivated influenza vaccine. The sequencing here drew on CD4+ T cells sorted from PBMCs, taken roughly 13 days after vaccination. V and J are TRBV6-1 and TRBJ1-6; TRBD1 matches at 7 bases. The CDR3 DNA follows: TGTGCCAGCAGTAAGAGGGGACAGATTTATAATTCACCCCTCCACTTT. As protein: CASSKRGQIYNSPLHF.